This T cell receptor beta chain stems from a study of OX40 agonist ivuxolimab in advanced cancers. Study-wide context: Ivuxolimab was an agonistic, fully human IgG2 monoclonal antibody directed against OX40 (CD134), a costimulatory receptor. Intravenous ivuxolimab was administered to patients every 2 weeks at six dose levels: 0.01, 0.1, 0.3, 1.5, 3 and 10 mg/kg. Of the roughly 54 dose-escalation patients, hepatocellular carcinoma was present in around 20, melanoma in approximately 15, renal cell carcinoma in 9 and head and neck cancer in 9. The dose-escalation cohort was about 87% male with a mean age of about 58 years, ranging from 23 to 79. Prior anti-PD-1, anti-PD-L1 or anti-CTLA-4 therapy was permitted, and approximately 40% of dose-escalation patients had received checkpoint inhibitors. Partial responses were achieved by three dose-escalation patients, of whom one had hepatocellular carcinoma and two had cutaneous melanoma. The point of sequencing TCRbeta in the periphery was to test whether ivuxolimab changed TCR sequence diversity and drove clonal T-cell expansion. The paper covers the monotherapy dose-escalation part of the phase I ivuxolimab trial, which included N of about 50 patients.

Reading the germline V gene gives CDR1 LGHNT and CDR2 FRNRAP. The CDR3 holds 14 amino acids from the cysteine to the phenylalanine. CDR3 DNA only is kept here, 42 bases in frame from base 1. The junction shows trimming of 3 bases on V and 8 bases on J, plus 11 bases between the germline ends. Compared with the rest of its sample, this clone is medium-sized (0.01 to 0.1%). The antigen it recognizes is unknown. Base qualities are not at hand, and no much larger clone is one base apart. For sequencing of the TCRbeta CDR3 region, genomic DNA was extracted from the sorted cells. TCRbeta CDR3 regions were sequenced using the immunoSEQ Assay. TCRdb holds this immuneACCESS table with in-frame rearrangements only. Some clones are missing; in checked studies, unresolved V genes explain under half, and the rest has no known cause. The sample data list 60,000 to 90,000 clones, and around four fifths of these were observed just once. Around 0.76% of the sample comes from the top ten.

Patients with a history of autoimmune disease or receiving systemic immunosuppression were excluded from the trial. Peripheral blood for TCR sequencing was drawn from every dose cohort at baseline, at cycle 4 day 1 and at cycle 7 day 1. The samples were taken from a phase I, first-in-human, multicenter, open-label dose-escalation trial of ivuxolimab. Adults with locally advanced or metastatic melanoma, renal cell, hepatocellular, or head and neck squamous cell carcinoma were enrolled in the trial. Before TCR sequencing, CD4+ T cells and CD8+ T cells from peripheral blood were sorted into separate populations. Overall study outcomes, separate from this receptor: In the 0.1-3.0 mg/kg groups, partial responders were among the patients with the lowest normalized peripheral clonal expansion, particularly in CD8+ T cells. Low levels of normalized T-cell clonal expansion were also seen in some nonresponding patients. Antigen specificity was not determined for the clonally expanded peripheral T cells. At doses of 0.1 to 3.0 mg/kg, clonal expansion of both CD4+ and CD8+ blood T cells was observed from baseline to week 6. After ivuxolimab, expanded clones were on average more numerous among CD8+ T cells than among CD4+ T cells.

This material consisted of CD4+ or CD8+ T cells sorted from blood, taken in a trial of the OX40 agonist ivuxolimab. The V and J genes are TRBV12-5 and TRBJ1-6; TRBD1 might be the D gene, on 6 matching bases. This TCR was recovered from an adult with an advanced solid tumor such as melanoma, head and neck, liver or kidney cancer. This receptor carries the CDR3 CASGFIRGYSPLHF. The base sequence is TGTGCTAGTGGTTTCATCAGGGGTTATTCACCCCTCCACTTT. The CDR3, completed at both ends by the reference TRBV12-5 and TRBJ1-6 genes, gives the full variable domain DARVTQTPRHKVTEMGQEVTMRCQPILGHNTVFWYRQTMMQGLELLAYFRNRAPLDDSGMPKDRFSAEMPDATLATLKIQPSEPRDSAVYFCASGFIRGYSPLHFGNGTRLTVT.